The next 17 T cell receptor beta chains were all read from a single sample in a study of T cell responses to AZD1222 COVID-19 vaccine. Some clones are missing from TCRdb's copy, which holds only in-frame ones; the method was immunoSEQ multiplex PCR. The sample has about 150,000 clones, 80% to 90% seen once. Sequencing used peripheral blood, obtained after recovery from COVID-19. The origin of the receptors is an adult who had recovered from COVID-19.

The V call is TRBV5-5, the J call TRBJ1-1, with D uncertain. This CDR3 is built from 14 residues. Trimming removed 3 bases from V and 1 base from J, with 10 bases in between. CDR1 and CDR2 (germline): SGHKS, YYEKEE (reference sequence). The CDR3 nucleotides read TGTGCCAGCAGCTCCGGACGGGCGAACACTGAAGCTTTCTTT. It yields the protein CASSSGRANTEAFF.

The rearrangement joins TRBV5-4 to TRBJ1-2; tentatively, D is TRBD1 (5 bases). CDR3 size: 16 residues. V dropped 4 bases and J dropped 4 bases, with 20 bases sitting between them. Germline V gene lookup returns CDR1 SGHNT and CDR2 YYREEE (reference sequence). Here the CDR3 reads CASSPGGQEGLYGYTF. The DNA of the CDR3 is TGTGCCAGCAGCCCCGGCGGGCAGGAGGGACTCTATGGCTACACCTTC.

The chain joins TRBV12-2 to TRBJ2-2; TRBD1, the D gene given by the table, was not confirmed from the DNA. TRBV12-2 is designated a pseudogene. This CDR3 has 18 residues. The CDR3 here is CASRSPPRQGVSTGELFF. The CDR3 nucleotides are TGTGCAAGTCGCTCCCCTCCGCGACAGGGTGTCTCCACCGGGGAGCTGTTTTTT.

This clone was detected only once. The genes are TRBV3-1 (or the pseudogene TRBV3-2) and TRBJ1-1; D gene unclear. The CDR3 loop spans 12 amino acids. CDR1 and CDR2 (germline): LGHDT, YNNKEL (reference sequence). V shed 2 bases and J shed 5 bases, with 6 bases lying between them. The CDR3 protein is CASSQRVTEAFF. CDR3 nucleotides: TGTGCCAGCAGCCAAAGGGTTACTGAAGCTTTCTTT.

This chain links TRBV5-4 with TRBJ1-2, with TRBD1 matching 9 bases. The V and J ends lost 4 bases and 4 bases, in that order; junction bases with no gene match: 8. Germline values: CDR1 SGHNT, CDR2 YYREEE (reference sequence). The CDR3 consists of 15 residues. The CDR3 sequence is CASSPGDRGTYGYTF. CDR3 nucleotides: TGTGCCAGCAGCCCGGGTGACAGGGGGACCTATGGCTACACCTTC.

This chain uses TRBV5-1 with TRBJ2-1; 9 bases are a match to TRBD1. V shed 4 bases, J shed 7 bases, and the junction held 9 bases outside the gene matches. Germline V gene lookup returns CDR1 SGHRS and CDR2 YFSETQ. CDR3 length equals 15 residues. The CDR3 DNA is TGCGCCAGCAGCGATCAACAGGGGGCGAGGAATGAGCAGTTCTTC. This translates into CASSDQQGARNEQFF.

The chain has TRBV20-1 and TRBJ2-1; D unresolved. Germline CDR1 DFQATT, CDR2 SNEGSKA (reference sequence). V lost 0 bases and J lost 10, with 7 bases in between. This CDR3 has 11 amino acids. CDR3 sequence: CSARDRREQFF. The CDR3 nucleotides read TGCAGTGCTAGAGATCGGCGGGAGCAGTTCTTC.

The genes are TRBV9 and TRBJ1-1; 7 nucleotides line up with TRBD1. CDR3 length: 12 amino acids. Trimming removed 4 bases from V and 8 bases from J; junction bases left unmatched: 5. Germline values: CDR1 SGDLS, CDR2 YYNGEE. CDR3 coding DNA: TGTGCCAGCAGCTTCAGGACAGGCGAAGCTTTCTTT. Translated: CASSFRTGEAFF.

The chain combines TRBV7-2 with TRBJ1-2; D ambiguous. V was trimmed by 4 bases and J by 7 bases, leaving 16 bases between them. Germline CDR1 reads SGHTA; CDR2 reads FQGNSA. This CDR3 is built from 14 residues. The CDR3 loop is CASSSPTKRGGYTF. In DNA form, the CDR3 reads TGTGCCAGCAGCTCCCCGACAAAGCGGGGTGGCTACACCTTC.

V is TRBV19 and J is TRBJ1-5; D uncertain. V dropped 3 bases and J dropped 0 bases, with 12 bases sitting between them. The germline CDR1 and CDR2 sequences are LNHDA and SQIVND (reference sequence). The CDR3 is made up of 16 amino acids. The CDR3 is CASSMRRPYSNQPQHF. The CDR3 DNA follows: TGTGCCAGTAGTATGCGACGGCCGTATAGCAATCAGCCCCAGCATTTT.

The rearrangement joins TRBV11-3 to TRBJ2-1; either TRBD1 or TRBD2 may fit D (5 bases each). Germline CDR1 reads SGHNT; CDR2 reads YENEEA. Trimming stripped 3 bases from V and 6 bases from J, with 15 bases between. The CDR3 spans 15 residues. CDR3 sequence (DNA): TGTGCCAGCAGCTTCAGAGGGGCTTTAGGCAATGAGCAGTTCTTC. Its protein is CASSFRGALGNEQFF.

The chain is built from TRBV7-8 and TRBJ1-5; 8 nucleotides align to TRBD1. The CDR3 loop spans 15 amino acids. Germline V gene lookup returns CDR1 SGHVS and CDR2 FQNEAQ. With 5 bases clipped from V and 2 bases from J, the junction kept 5 bases outside the gene matches. The CDR3: CASSPPGQGNQPQHF. The CDR3 region has the DNA TGTGCCAGCAGCCCCCCGGGACAGGGCAATCAGCCCCAGCATTTT. The variable domain in full, with the rest retrieved from reference TRBV7-8 and TRBJ1-5, is GAGVSQSPRYKVAKRGQDVALRCDPISGHVSLFWYQQALGQGPEFLTYFQNEAQLDKSGLPSDRFFAERPEGSVSTLKIQRTQQEDSAVYLCASSPPGQGNQPQHFGDGTRLSIL.

The chain uses TRBV19 and TRBJ1-2; 8 bases fit TRBD1. V shed 10 bases and J 0 bases; nucleotides not matched to a gene: 7. Germline CDR1 and CDR2: LNHDA and SQIVND (reference sequence). This CDR3 spans 14 amino acids. The CDR3 here is CANLQGDTNYGYTF. The CDR3 DNA sequence: TGTGCCAACCTACAGGGGGATACTAACTATGGCTACACCTTC.

The J gene is TRBJ1-5, the V gene TRBV5-8, with D tentatively TRBD1 (6 bases). Trimming took off 4 bases at V and 1 base at J, with 12 bases between the two ends. The CDR3 consists of 15 residues. The germline V gene has CDR1 SGHTS and CDR2 YDEGEE. The CDR3 loop reads CASSPGQISNQPQHF. The CDR3 DNA follows: TGTGCCAGCAGCCCCGGACAGATCAGCAATCAGCCCCAGCATTTT. The whole variable domain, filled in from reference TRBV5-8 and TRBJ1-5, reads EAGVTQSPTHLIKTRGQQATLRCSPISGHTSVYWYQQALGLGLQFLLWYDEGEERNRGNFPPRFSGRQFPNYSSELNVNALELEDSALYLCASSPGQISNQPQHFGDGTRLSIL.

This chain uses TRBV29-1 with TRBJ2-1; no clear D gene. Germline CDR1 and CDR2: SQVTM and ANQGSEA. V lost 6 bases and J 7 bases, leaving 10 bases between the germline ends. The length of the CDR3 is 11 residues. The CDR3 sequence: CSVEAGNEQFF. In DNA form, the CDR3 reads TGCAGCGTCGAGGCCGGGAATGAGCAGTTCTTC.

V gene TRBV7-9 combines with J gene TRBJ2-1, with 13 bases matching TRBD2. The CDR3 extends over 16 amino acids. V dropped 3 bases and J dropped 5; count of bases not matched to a gene: 4. Germline values: CDR1 SEHNR, CDR2 FQNEAQ (reference sequence). This CDR3 is CASSLGLAGINNEQFF. The CDR3 bases are TGTGCCAGCAGCTTGGGACTAGCGGGGATAAACAATGAGCAGTTCTTC. The full variable domain, in which reference TRBV7-9 and TRBJ2-1 provide the parts outside the CDR3, is DTGVSQNPRHKITKRGQNVTFRCDPISEHNRLYWYRQTLGQGPEFLTYFQNEAQLEKSRLLSDRFSAERPKGSFSTLEIQRTEQGDSAMYLCASSLGLAGINNEQFFGPGTRLTVL.

This clone was seen just once. The rearrangement uses TRBV3-1 (or the pseudogene TRBV3-2) and TRBJ2-1; 10 nucleotides line up with TRBD2. The junction had 6 bases not matched to a gene; V was cut back by 4 bases and J by 6 bases. This CDR3 has 15 amino acids. Germline V gives CDR1 LGHDT, CDR2 YNNKEL (reference sequence). The CDR3 loop reads CASSLTSGMSNEQFF. The CDR3 nucleotides are TGTGCCAGCAGCCTAACTAGCGGGATGTCCAATGAGCAGTTCTTC.